The next 32 T cell receptor beta chains were all read from a single sample in a study of T cells in Graves' hyperthyroidism and ophthalmopathy. What was amplified from RNA transcripts were TCR beta CDR3 regions. With the HTBI primer set, the TCR CDR3 went through a first round of RT-PCR. Using its own MiXCR run on the multiplex PCR reads, TCRdb lists one record per CDR3 protein. The repertoire holds under 450,000 distinct CDR3 sequences, with more than 15% as singletons. The material sequenced was blood. These receptors were obtained from a woman aged 18-30 years with Graves' hyperthyroidism.

This clonotype was seen at least ten times. The rearrangement uses TRBV27 and TRBJ1-6, with a possible D match to TRBD1 (6 bases). V was pared by 4 bases and J by 9 bases, with 22 bases between. The V gene's germline CDR1 is MNHEY and CDR2 SMNVEV (reference sequence). The CDR3 consists of 17 residues. CDR3 sequence reads: CASSSGLRRGAGSPLHF. CDR3 in DNA: TGTGCCAGCAGTTCCGGATTGAGGAGGGGGGCTGGTTCACCCCTCCACTTT.

The chain combines TRBV11-3 with TRBJ2-5; weak D call: TRBD2 (6 bases). Germline V lookup: CDR1 SGHNT, CDR2 YENEEA. Deletions cut 0 bases from V and 2 bases from J, with 13 bases between. The CDR3 loop spans 16 amino acids. In DNA form, the CDR3 reads TGTGCCAGCAGCTTAGAACGGGCTAGCGTTCAAGAGACCCAGTACTTC. Translated: CASSLERASVQETQYF.

This clonotype was counted at least ten times. This chain uses TRBV12-3 or TRBV12-4 with TRBJ1-4; a weak D match, TRBD1 (5 bases). Deletions cut 6 bases from V and 7 bases from J, with 21 bases between. This CDR3 spans 16 amino acids. CDR3 sequence (DNA): TGTGCCAGCAGATCATCCTCGGGGCGGGAGGGTGAAAAACTGTTTTTT. Its translation: CASRSSSGREGEKLFF.

The chain couples TRBV19 to TRBJ1-5; the D gene is possibly TRBD1 (6 bases). CDR3 length: 15 residues. Germline CDR1 LNHDA, CDR2 SQIVND (reference sequence). With 7 bases removed from V and 2 bases from J, the gap between germline ends came to 15 bases. CDR3 in amino acids: CASTAGVVGNQPQHF. CDR3 nucleotide sequence: TGTGCCAGTACTGCAGGGGTTGTGGGCAATCAGCCCCAGCATTTT.

This clonotype was detected only a few times. This chain links TRBV6-1 with TRBJ1-2; TRBD1 matches 7 bases. The CDR3 loop spans 17 amino acids. Losses at the gene ends were 7 bases for V and 8 bases for J; bases not matched to a gene: 22. The germline V gene encodes CDR1 MNHNS and CDR2 SASEGT. In nucleotides, the CDR3 is TGTGCCAGCAAGTCGGGACAGCGCGGCCTCTCTCCAAGGGGCTACACCTTC. Its translation: CASKSGQRGLSPRGYTF.

This clonotype was detected many times. This CDR3 is CASSPRTGGGYTF. CDR3 in DNA: TGCGCCAGCAGCCCCAGGACAGGGGGCGGCTACACCTTC. The chain is built from TRBV5-1 and TRBJ1-2; 11 bases fit TRBD1. The CDR3 runs 13 residues. V shed 4 bases, J shed 8 bases, and the junction held 4 bases outside the gene matches. CDR1 and CDR2 from the germline V gene are SGHRS and YFSETQ.

A few counts support this clonotype. The chain recombines TRBV14 with TRBJ2-7; 11 bases align to TRBD2. Germline V CDR1 and CDR2: SGHDN, FVKESK. The CDR3 covers 16 residues. With 1 base clipped from V and 3 bases from J, the junction kept 5 bases outside the gene matches. The CDR3 region is CASSQGLGTSGYEQYF. The DNA for the CDR3 is TGTGCCAGCAGCCAAGGACTCGGGACTAGCGGCTACGAGCAGTACTTC.

CDR3 bases: TGTGCCAGCACCCTAATCGCGGGGGGTGATTCACCCCTCCACTTT. Its protein is CASTLIAGGDSPLHF. The chain recombines TRBV7-6 with TRBJ1-6; the D gene is possibly TRBD1 (5 bases). The V and J ends lost 7 bases and 8 bases respectively, with 18 bases between them. Per germline, CDR1 SGHVS and CDR2 FNYEAQ. This CDR3 has 15 residues.

This clonotype has at least ten counts. The V call is TRBV18, the J call TRBJ2-7; 7 nucleotides agree with TRBD1. Germline CDR1 KGHSH, CDR2 LQKENI. The CDR3 length is 15 residues. Germline trimming cut 0 bases from V and 3 bases from J; bases unmatched to any gene: 5. CDR3 DNA: TGTGCCAGCTCACCACCGAGCCAGGGGGTCTACGAGCAGTACTTC. Its translation is CASSPPSQGVYEQYF. Full variable domain (outside the CDR3, taken from reference TRBV18 and TRBJ2-7): NAGVMQNPRHLVRRRGQEARLRCSPMKGHSHVYWYRQLPEEGLKFMVYLQKENIIDESGMPKERFSAEFPKEGPSILRIQQVVRGDSAAYFCASSPPSQGVYEQYFGPGTRLTVT.

This clonotype was counted many times. The chain has TRBV29-1 and TRBJ1-6; 7 nucleotides line up with TRBD1. J gave up 10 bases and V 5 bases, and 5 bases lay outside the gene matches. The CDR3 is made up of 12 amino acids. Germline assignment: CDR1 SQVTM and CDR2 ANQGSEA. The CDR3 nucleotides are TGCAGCGTTCAGACAGGGACCTCACCCCTCCACTTT. Amino acids: CSVQTGTSPLHF.

This clonotype was recorded many times. The V call is TRBV7-2, the J call TRBJ2-7; TRBD2 aligns across 9 bases. Germline loops: CDR1 SGHTA, CDR2 FQGNSA. V gave up 4 bases and J gave up 9 bases; unmatched junction bases: 16. This CDR3 has 16 residues. CDR3 residues: CASSSGGLAARMRQYF. The CDR3 DNA follows: TGTGCCAGCAGCTCAGGGGGACTAGCCGCCCGAATGCGGCAGTACTTC.

This clonotype was seen at least ten times. The chain is built from TRBV11-2 and TRBJ1-1; D not certain. The germline gives CDR1 SGHAT, CDR2 FQNNGV. V was trimmed by 4 bases and J by 3 bases, leaving 15 bases between them. This CDR3 has 15 amino acids. The CDR3 spells CASSSLAQLDTEAFF. DNA for the CDR3: TGTGCCAGCAGCTCCCTCGCACAGTTGGACACTGAAGCTTTCTTT.

In its sample, this clonotype was seen many times. The CDR3 loop is CASSEESGFWGEGEQYF. The CDR3 DNA follows: TGTGCCAGCAGTGAAGAAAGCGGGTTCTGGGGAGAGGGCGAGCAGTACTTC. The chain links TRBV2 to TRBJ2-7, with a weak D call TRBD2 (6 bases). Trimming removed 1 base at V and 6 bases at J, with 22 bases between. Germline values: CDR1 SNHLY, CDR2 FYNNEI. The CDR3 has 17 amino acids.

The table lists this clonotype with many counts. The chain has TRBV11-2 and TRBJ2-3; 8 nucleotides align to TRBD1. With V trimmed by 5 bases and J by 0 bases, 7 bases remained unmatched. The CDR3 is 16 residues long. Germline V CDR1 and CDR2: SGHAT, FQNNGV. The DNA for the CDR3 is TGTGCCAGCAGCGCCCGGACAGGGCCTAGCACAGATACGCAGTATTTT. The encoded protein is CASSARTGPSTDTQYF.

This clonotype was observed many times. The gene calls are TRBV3-1 and TRBJ1-1, with D perhaps TRBD1 (6 bases). This CDR3 region has 12 residues. Germline V gives CDR1 LGHDT, CDR2 YNNKEL (reference sequence). Trimming removed 3 bases from V and 11 bases from J, with 13 bases in between. The DNA of the CDR3 is TGTGCCAGCAGCCAGAGGACAGCGGGGGCTTTCTTT. The encoded protein is CASSQRTAGAFF. Filled out from reference TRBV3-1 and TRBJ1-1, the complete variable domain reads DTAVSQTPKYLVTQMGNDKSIKCEQNLGHDTMYWYKQDSKKFLKIMFSYNNKELIINETVPNRFSPKSPDKAHLNLHINSLELGDSAVYFCASSQRTAGAFFGQGTRLTVV.

To note about this clonotype: Being one base from a much bigger clone, this may be a read error. The conserved closing phenylalanine or tryptophan is absent in this CDR3, likely reflecting a read error. This chain uses TRBV2 with TRBJ2-5, with D perhaps TRBD2 (6 bases). V was trimmed by 8 bases and J by 2 bases, leaving 12 bases between them. The CDR3 totals 13 residues. CDR1 is SNHLY and CDR2 is FYNNEI in the germline V gene. CDR3 region: CASQLRGQETQYS. CDR3 nucleotide sequence: TGTGCCAGCCAACTCCGGGGGCAAGAGACCCAGTACTCC.

The chain uses TRBV9 and TRBJ2-3; TRBD2 matches at 7 bases. Germline CDR1 and CDR2: SGDLS and YYNGEE. CDR3 length: 15 amino acids. Trimming took 4 bases from V and 4 from J; bases not matched to a gene: 9. CDR3 nucleotide sequence: TGTGCCAGCAGCCCCCGGCGGGGGTTGCCAGATACGCAGTATTTT. It translates to CASSPRRGLPDTQYF.

The gene calls are TRBV10-3 and TRBJ1-2, with D unclear. CDR3 length: 15 residues. Germline assignment: CDR1 ENHRY and CDR2 SYGVKD. Trimming pared 0 bases from V and 3 bases from J, leaving 11 bases between. The CDR3 DNA follows: TGTGCCATCAGTGAGTCGTCAGCGATATACTATGGCTACACCTTC. This codes for CAISESSAIYYGYTF.

This clonotype occurred many times. The V and J genes are TRBV20-1 and TRBJ2-1, with 8 bases matching TRBD2. Germline loops: CDR1 DFQATT, CDR2 SNEGSKA (reference sequence). The V and J ends lost 5 bases and 2 bases, in that order; junction bases with no gene match: 8. CDR3 length: 15 amino acids. The CDR3 sequence is CSAAPTGGPYNEQFF. Here the CDR3 DNA reads TGCAGTGCTGCCCCAACGGGAGGGCCCTACAATGAGCAGTTCTTC.

V is TRBV2 and J is TRBJ2-2; D is undetermined. Germline V lookup: CDR1 SNHLY, CDR2 FYNNEI. V was clipped by 4 bases and J by 7 bases, with 10 bases between them. The CDR3 is 13 residues long. CDR3 bases: TGTGCCAGCAGTGGTTCTAACGGCGGGGAGCTGTTTTTT. Encoded protein: CASSGSNGGELFF.

This clonotype was recorded many times. The CDR3 loop reads CATSDSTGDWQPQHF. The CDR3 nucleotides read TGTGCCACCAGTGATTCGACAGGGGATTGGCAGCCCCAGCATTTT. The genes are TRBV24-1 and TRBJ1-5; 8 positions agree with TRBD1. This CDR3 is 15 amino acids long. The V and J ends lost 2 bases and 7 bases, in that order; junction bases with no gene match: 6. Germline V gives CDR1 KGHDR, CDR2 SFDVKD.

This clonotype was seen at least ten times. The V gene is TRBV11-2, the J gene TRBJ2-3, with D possibly being TRBD2 (5 bases). This CDR3 has 17 amino acids. Germline lookup yields CDR1 SGHAT and CDR2 FQNNGV. Trimming removed 2 bases at V and 3 bases at J, with 18 bases between. The CDR3 DNA follows: TGTGCCAGCAGCTTATTCGAGGGCCCCGGAAGGACAGATACGCAGTATTTT. Its translation: CASSLFEGPGRTDTQYF. Full variable domain (outside the CDR3, taken from reference TRBV11-2 and TRBJ2-3): EAGVAQSPRYKIIEKRQSVAFWCNPISGHATLYWYQQILGQGPKLLIQFQNNGVVDDSQLPKDRFSAERLKGVDSTLKIQPAKLEDSAVYLCASSLFEGPGRTDTQYFGPGTRLTVL.

This chain connects TRBV19 to TRBJ2-2, with TRBD2 as a possible D gene (6 bases). The CDR3 runs 15 residues. Germline V gene data show CDR1 as LNHDA and CDR2 as SQIVND (reference sequence). The ends were cut back, 5 bases at V and 4 bases at J, with 14 bases in the middle. The CDR3 nucleotides are TGTGCCAGTAGTCTAGCGTTTACGGGCACCGGGGAGCTGTTTTTT. Its translation is CASSLAFTGTGELFF.

This clonotype was counted between two and nine times. The chain recombines TRBV6-5 with TRBJ1-6, with a weak D call TRBD1 (6 bases). The CDR3 extends over 15 amino acids. The V gene's germline CDR1 is MNHEY and CDR2 SVGAGI. V lost 2 bases and J lost 7, with 12 bases in between. CDR3 DNA: TGTGCCAGCAGTTACCAAACCACAGGGAATTCACCCCTCCACTTT. Protein product: CASSYQTTGNSPLHF.

The J gene is TRBJ2-2, the V gene TRBV27, with D tentatively TRBD1 or TRBD2 (5 bases each). Germline lookup yields CDR1 MNHEY and CDR2 SMNVEV (reference sequence). The CDR3 length is 14 residues. V was cut by 7 bases and J by 1 base, with 10 bases left in between. The CDR3 DNA sequence: TGTGCCAGCACAGGGACCAAGAACACCGGGGAGCTGTTTTTT. Its protein is CASTGTKNTGELFF.

V gene TRBV9 combines with J gene TRBJ1-4; D perhaps matches TRBD1 (6 bases). There are 14 residues in the CDR3. Germline V gene lookup returns CDR1 SGDLS and CDR2 YYNGEE. Trimming took 3 bases from V and 5 from J, leaving 11 bases between them. The CDR3 nucleotides are TGTGCCAGCAGCGACGGGACACAGAATGAAAAACTGTTTTTT. It is translated as CASSDGTQNEKLFF.

This clonotype was counted at least ten times. This CDR3 is CASSLSQGPYEQYF. The CDR3 DNA reads TGTGCCAGCAGTTTAAGTCAGGGGCCCTACGAGCAGTACTTC. The V gene is TRBV28, the J gene TRBJ2-7; tentative D call: TRBD1 (6 bases). The CDR3 spans 14 residues. The germline gives CDR1 MDHEN, CDR2 SYDVKM. V gave up 2 bases and J gave up 2 bases, with 10 bases separating them.

The chain is built from TRBV9 and TRBJ1-1; the D gene is possibly TRBD1 (5 bases). V was cut by 6 bases and J by 3 bases, with 18 bases left in between. This CDR3 has 15 amino acids. CDR1 SGDLS and CDR2 YYNGEE come from the germline V gene. CDR3 nucleotide sequence: TGTGCCAGCAATCTCTTGGGGCCGGGGCACACTGAAGCTTTCTTT. This translates into CASNLLGPGHTEAFF.

Concerning this clonotype itself: The CDR3 carries no conserved terminal phenylalanine or tryptophan, so it likely arises from a read error. This rearrangement joins TRBV11-3 to TRBJ2-2, with D unclear. The V gene's germline CDR1 is SGHNT and CDR2 YENEEA. This CDR3 has 14 amino acids. The V end lost 8 bases, the J end lost 2 bases, and 12 bases lay between the germline ends. The CDR3 loop reads CASRYSANTGELFL. CDR3 nucleotides: TGTGCCAGCCGTTACTCAGCAAACACCGGGGAGCTGTTTCTT.

The chain uses TRBV29-1 and TRBJ2-1; 12 bases fit TRBD2. CDR3 length equals 12 residues. Germline CDR1 is SQVTM and CDR2 is ANQGSEA. The V gene end was trimmed by 7 bases and the J gene end by 14 bases; junction bases not matched to a gene: 9. The CDR3 coding sequence is TGCAGCGGGGCGGGACTAGCGGGCGCGGAGTTCTTC. Amino acids: CSGAGLAGAEFF.

This clonotype was counted at least ten times. The rearrangement joins TRBV12-3 or TRBV12-4 to TRBJ1-1; D gene uncertain. The CDR3 is made up of 13 amino acids. Trimming took 5 bases from V and 1 from J, leaving 8 bases between them. The CDR3 sequence: CASSRDWNTEAFF. The CDR3 DNA is TGTGCCAGCAGTAGGGATTGGAACACTGAAGCTTTCTTT.

This clonotype occurred many times. The chain has TRBV20-1 and TRBJ2-7; D perhaps matches TRBD2 (6 bases). The germline gives CDR1 DFQATT, CDR2 SNEGSKA (reference sequence). The germline V and J ends were trimmed by 4 bases and 7 bases, with 17 bases remaining between them. CDR3 length: 13 amino acids. DNA of the CDR3: TGCAGTGCTACTGCAGCGGAGGGGTGGGAGCAGTACTTC. Translating it yields CSATAAEGWEQYF.